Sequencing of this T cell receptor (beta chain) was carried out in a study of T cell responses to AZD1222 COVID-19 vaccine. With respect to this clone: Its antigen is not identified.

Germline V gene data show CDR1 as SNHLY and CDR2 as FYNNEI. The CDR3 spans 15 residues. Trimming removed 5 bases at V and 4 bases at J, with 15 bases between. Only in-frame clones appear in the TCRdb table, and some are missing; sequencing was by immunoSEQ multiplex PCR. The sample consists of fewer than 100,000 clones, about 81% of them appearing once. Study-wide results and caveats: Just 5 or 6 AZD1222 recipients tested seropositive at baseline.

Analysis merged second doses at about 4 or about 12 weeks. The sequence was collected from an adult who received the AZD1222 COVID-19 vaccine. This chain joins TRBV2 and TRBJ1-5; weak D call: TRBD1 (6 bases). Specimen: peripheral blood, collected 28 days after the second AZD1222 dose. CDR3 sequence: CASSPQGVENQPQHF. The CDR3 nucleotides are TGTGCCAGCAGTCCACAGGGTGTCGAGAATCAGCCCCAGCATTTT. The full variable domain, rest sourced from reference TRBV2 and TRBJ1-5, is EPEVTQTPSHQVTQMGQEVILRCVPISNHLYFYWYRQILGQKVEFLVSFYNNEISEKSEIFDDQFSVERPDGSNFTLKIRSTKLEDSAMYFCASSPQGVENQPQHFGDGTRLSIL.